Sequencing of this T cell receptor beta chain was carried out in a study of blood T cell repertoires in COVID-19. On the study more broadly: PBMCs, B-cell-depleted T cells, or T cells provided the cDNA or gDNA that made up the material.

In the original analysis: Reference gene primer amplification in the assay estimated nucleated cell counts. Here immunoSEQ multiplex PCR was the method, and the copy in TCRdb shows in-frame clones only, minus some. The DNA was the basis for D and trimming; V, J and clone size are from that table. The sample has approximately 63,000 clones; 70% to 85% are singletons. The sequenced material came from peripheral blood. The receptor was isolated from a woman aged 70 to 79 with acute or convalescent COVID-19.

CDR3 DNA: TGTGCCAGCAGCCCCAACCCCACAGGGGCAGATACGCAGTATTTT. Residues: CASSPNPTGADTQYF. The rearrangement uses TRBV7-3 and TRBJ2-3, with 7 bases aligning to TRBD1. Germline V gives CDR1 SGHTA, CDR2 FQGTGA. J lost 4 bases, V lost 5 bases, and 9 bases had no gene match. The CDR3 sequence is 15 residues long. Supplemented by reference TRBV7-3 and TRBJ2-3, the full variable domain reads GAGVSQTPSNKVTEKGKYVELRCDPISGHTALYWYRQSLGQGPEFLIYFQGTGAADDSGLPNDRFFAVRPEGSVSTLKIQRTERGDSAVYLCASSPNPTGADTQYFGPGTRLTVL.